Each of the 16 T cell receptor beta chains below was sequenced from the same sample in a study of blood T cell repertoires in COVID-19. Assay: immunoSEQ multiplex PCR; the TCRdb copy retains only in-frame clones and omits some. This sample has around 220,000 clones; over 80% occur once, and the top ten carry less than 7%. Sequencing input: PBMCs or T cells enriched from blood (not recorded which). The source of these receptors is a woman between 35 and 50 years old who had recovered from COVID-19.

This chain connects TRBV28 to TRBJ1-2, with a tentative D call TRBD1 (6 bases). The CDR3 covers 13 residues. The V and J ends lost 5 bases and 4 bases respectively, with 11 bases between them. CDR1 is MDHEN, CDR2 SYDVKM, per germline. The CDR3 bases are TGTGCCAGCAGTCCACAGGGCCTCTATGGCTACACCTTC. This codes for CASSPQGLYGYTF.

V gene TRBV11-2 combines with J gene TRBJ2-1; D is ambiguous. Germline CDR1 and CDR2: SGHAT and FQNNGV. The V end was cut by 5 bases, the J end by 1 base, with 18 bases between. The CDR3 has 17 residues. The CDR3 region has the DNA TGTGCCAGCAGCCAGTTTAGACTTGCGTCTTCCTACAATGAGCAGTTCTTC. Translation: CASSQFRLASSYNEQFF.

This clone was picked up a small number of times. The V gene is TRBV6-5, the J gene TRBJ2-7; D gene uncertain. CDR1 and CDR2 (germline): MNHEY, SVGAGI. The V end was cut by 2 bases, the J end by 9 bases, with 11 bases between. There are 12 residues in the CDR3. Here the CDR3 DNA reads TGTGCCAGCAGTTACCTAGGTGGCGGGCAGTACGTC. It specifies CASSYLGGGQYV.

The rearrangement joins TRBV7-2 to TRBJ2-2; no clear D. This CDR3 comprises 14 residues. Germline CDR1 reads SGHTA; CDR2 reads FQGNSA. V lost 0 bases and J lost 4, with 6 bases in between. The CDR3 nucleotides read TGTGCCAGCAGCTTAGCCCCGGGCACCGGGGAGCTGTTTTTT. As protein: CASSLAPGTGELFF.

CDR3 amino acids: CASSQKPLRLAGDSYNEQFF. CDR3 DNA sequence: TGCGCCAGCAGCCAAAAACCGCTCCGACTAGCGGGAGACTCCTACAATGAGCAGTTCTTC. The V call is TRBV4-1, the J call TRBJ2-1, with 12 bases identical to TRBD2. V lost 2 bases to trimming and J lost 0 bases; unmatched junction nucleotides: 11. The CDR3 totals 20 residues. CDR1 is MGHRA, CDR2 YSYEKL, per germline.

The chain joins TRBV5-5 to TRBJ1-5, with D unclear. CDR3 length equals 12 residues. V was trimmed by 2 bases and J by 4 bases, leaving 4 bases between them. The germline V gene has CDR1 SGHKS and CDR2 YYEKEE (reference sequence). The CDR3 here is CASSLINQPQHF. As DNA, the CDR3 is TGTGCCAGCAGCTTAATAAATCAGCCCCAGCATTTT.

In its sample, this clone was seen once. The chain recombines TRBV18 with TRBJ1-1, with a possible D match to TRBD1 (5 bases). V gave up 1 base and J gave up 8 bases, with 11 bases separating them. This CDR3 is built from 13 residues. CDR1 and CDR2 from the germline V gene are KGHSH and LQKENI. CDR3 sequence reads: CASSPLPGLEAFF. The CDR3 DNA sequence: TGTGCCAGCTCACCACTCCCGGGACTCGAAGCTTTCTTT.

Concerning this clone: The junction departs from germline at one end; a sequencing error may be responsible. The chain is built from TRBV3-1 (or the pseudogene TRBV3-2) and TRBJ2-7; possible D gene TRBD1, 5 bases. CDR3 length equals 13 residues. Looked up from germline, CDR1 is LGHDT and CDR2 is YNNKEL (reference sequence). The DNA of the CDR3 is TGTGCCAGCAGCCAACCCCCACAGACAGAGCTAAAATTC. Translation: CASSQPPQTELKF.

The rearrangement uses TRBV27 and TRBJ2-1; 9 bases are shared with TRBD2. The CDR3 has 15 amino acids. CDR1 and CDR2 from the germline V gene are MNHEY and SMNVEV (reference sequence). J was trimmed by 1 base and V by 6 bases; bases with no gene match: 4. The CDR3 coding sequence is TGTGCCAGCAGATCGACTAGCGGTTCCTACAATGAGCAGTTCTTC. Protein: CASRSTSGSYNEQFF.

This chain joins TRBV18 and TRBJ1-2; a possible D gene is TRBD1 (6 bases). This CDR3 has 14 amino acids. CDR1 and CDR2 (germline): KGHSH, LQKENI. Deletions cut 3 bases from V and 7 bases from J, with 15 bases between. The CDR3 is CASSPNREGFGYTF. The CDR3 region has the DNA TGTGCCAGCTCACCTAACAGGGAGGGATTTGGCTACACCTTC. Complete variable domain (other parts from reference TRBV18 and TRBJ1-2): NAGVMQNPRHLVRRRGQEARLRCSPMKGHSHVYWYRQLPEEGLKFMVYLQKENIIDESGMPKERFSAEFPKEGPSILRIQQVVRGDSAAYFCASSPNREGFGYTFGSGTRLTVV.

The table lists this clone with a few counts. The V call is TRBV19, the J call TRBJ1-4, with 7 bases lining up with TRBD1. The CDR3 is 15 amino acids. V gave up 6 bases and J gave up 4 bases; unmatched junction bases: 8. CDR1 is LNHDA and CDR2 is SQIVND in the germline V gene (reference sequence). CDR3 amino acids: CASSRTGSNNEKLFF. The CDR3 DNA follows: TGTGCCAGTAGCCGGACAGGATCTAATAATGAAAAACTGTTTTTT.

The rearrangement uses TRBV5-3 and TRBJ1-1; 8 nucleotides match TRBD1. TRBV5-3 is marked as an open reading frame, function uncertain. This CDR3 is built from 18 residues. The V segment lost 6 bases and the J segment 0 bases; nucleotides outside the gene matches: 16. CDR3 residues: CARIISPGQVFMNTEAFF. CDR3 in DNA: TGTGCCAGAATCATTTCCCCGGGACAGGTTTTCATGAACACTGAAGCTTTCTTT.

The chain recombines TRBV28 with TRBJ2-1, with D perhaps TRBD1 (5 bases). This CDR3 has 15 residues. Germline assignment: CDR1 MDHEN and CDR2 SYDVKM. V lost 5 bases and J lost 5, with 16 bases in between. The CDR3 DNA is TGTGCCAGCAGTGGGCAGGTTCTGGGGCACAATGAGCAGTTCTTC. Residues: CASSGQVLGHNEQFF.

This clone has only one observation. CDR3 DNA sequence: TGTGCCATCAGTGTCTCAGGAATCGGTGGAGGGACTGAAGCTTTCTTT. Its translation: CAISVSGIGGGTEAFF. This chain links TRBV10-3 with TRBJ1-1; D gene unclear. Trimming took 4 bases from V and 5 from J, leaving 20 bases between them. Germline CDR1 and CDR2: ENHRY and SYGVKD. CDR3 length: 16 amino acids.

V is TRBV19 and J is TRBJ2-5; 8 bases map to TRBD1. The CDR3 length is 16 residues. CDR1 LNHDA and CDR2 SQIVND come from the germline V gene (reference sequence). V shed 1 base, J shed 5 bases, and the junction held 9 bases outside the gene matches. CDR3 residues: CASSIVPGGLGETQYF. CDR3 nucleotide sequence: TGTGCCAGTAGTATAGTCCCAGGGGGCTTAGGTGAGACCCAGTACTTC.

This rearrangement joins TRBV18 to TRBJ1-6; D not resolved. The CDR3 sequence is 13 residues long. Germline CDR1 and CDR2: KGHSH and LQKENI. Trimming removed 3 bases from V and 10 bases from J, with 10 bases in between. The CDR3 region is CASSPPGGSPLHF. CDR3 nucleotide sequence: TGTGCCAGCTCACCTCCGGGTGGGTCACCCCTCCACTTT.